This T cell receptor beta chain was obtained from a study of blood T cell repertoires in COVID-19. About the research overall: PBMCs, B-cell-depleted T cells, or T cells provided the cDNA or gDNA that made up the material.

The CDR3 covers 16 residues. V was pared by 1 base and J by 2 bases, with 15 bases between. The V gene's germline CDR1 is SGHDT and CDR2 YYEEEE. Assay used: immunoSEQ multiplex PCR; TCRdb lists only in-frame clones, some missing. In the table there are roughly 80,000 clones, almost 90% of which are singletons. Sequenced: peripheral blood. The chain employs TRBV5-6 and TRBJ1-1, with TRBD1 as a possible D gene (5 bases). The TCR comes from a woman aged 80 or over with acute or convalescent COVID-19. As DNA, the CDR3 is TGTGCCAGCAGCTTGTTCGCAAACAGGCATAACACTGAAGCTTTCTTT. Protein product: CASSLFANRHNTEAFF. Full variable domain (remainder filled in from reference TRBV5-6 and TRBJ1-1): DAGVTQSPTHLIKTRGQQVTLRCSPKSGHDTVSWYQQALGQGPQFIFQYYEEEERQRGNFPDRFSGHQFPNYSSELNVNALLLGDSALYLCASSLFANRHNTEAFFGQGTRLTVV.